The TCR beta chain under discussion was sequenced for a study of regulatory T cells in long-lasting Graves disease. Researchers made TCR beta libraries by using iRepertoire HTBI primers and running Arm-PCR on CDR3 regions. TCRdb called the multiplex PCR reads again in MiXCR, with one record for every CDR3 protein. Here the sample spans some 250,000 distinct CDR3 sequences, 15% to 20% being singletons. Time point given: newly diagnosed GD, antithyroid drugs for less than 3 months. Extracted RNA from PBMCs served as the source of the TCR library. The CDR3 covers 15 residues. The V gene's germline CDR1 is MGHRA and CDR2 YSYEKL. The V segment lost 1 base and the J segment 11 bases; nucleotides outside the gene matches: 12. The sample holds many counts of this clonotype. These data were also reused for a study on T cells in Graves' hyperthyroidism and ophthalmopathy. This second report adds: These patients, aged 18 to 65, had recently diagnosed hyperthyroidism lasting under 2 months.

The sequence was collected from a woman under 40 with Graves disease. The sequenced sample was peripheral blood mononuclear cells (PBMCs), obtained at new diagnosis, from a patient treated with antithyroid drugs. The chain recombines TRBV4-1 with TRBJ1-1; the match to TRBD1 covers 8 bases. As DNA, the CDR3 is TGCGCCAGCAGCCAAGTCAAAGGGACAGGTCAGGGGGCTTTCTTT. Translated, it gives CASSQVKGTGQGAFF.